What follows are 10 T cell receptor beta chains derived from one specimen sequenced in a study of blood T cell repertoires in COVID-19. Some clones are missing from TCRdb's copy, which holds only in-frame ones; the method was immunoSEQ multiplex PCR. Of 200,000 to 250,000 clones listed, 80% are singletons. What was sequenced was peripheral blood. The receptor source for this set is a woman aged 70 to 79 with acute or convalescent COVID-19.

This chain links TRBV18 with TRBJ1-1; 8 bases map to TRBD1. CDR1 and CDR2 from the germline V gene are KGHSH and LQKENI. V was pared by 5 bases and J by 3 bases, with 2 bases of the junction left unmatched. The CDR3 spans 13 residues. CDR3 coding DNA: TGTGCCAGCTCATCGGGACAGGACACTGAAGCTTTCTTT. Translating gives CASSSGQDTEAFF.

Only one count was recorded for this clone. The chain links TRBV28 to TRBJ2-5; 14 bases match TRBD2. The CDR3 is 16 amino acids. The V gene's germline CDR1 is MDHEN and CDR2 SYDVKM. J gave up 5 bases and V 3 bases, and 5 bases lay outside the gene matches. CDR3: CASSFGTSGRGETQYF. CDR3 coding DNA: TGTGCCAGCAGTTTTGGGACTAGCGGGAGAGGGGAGACCCAGTACTTC.

The chain is built from TRBV7-6 and TRBJ2-7; 7 nucleotides align to TRBD1. Germline lookup yields CDR1 SGHVS and CDR2 FNYEAQ. The length of the CDR3 is 14 residues. Trimming at V came to 1 base and at J to 4 bases, leaving 4 bases not matched to a gene. CDR3 in amino acids: CASSLDYRGYEQYF. The CDR3 bases are TGTGCCAGCAGCTTAGATTACAGGGGTTACGAGCAGTACTTC.

In DNA form, the CDR3 reads TGTGCCAGCAGCCCAATACAGGGGGATATCACCGGGGAGCTGTTTTTT. Amino acids: CASSPIQGDITGELFF. The chain links TRBV6-6 to TRBJ2-2; 8 nucleotides line up with TRBD1. The CDR3 has 16 amino acids. J was trimmed by 4 bases and V by 6 bases; bases with no gene match: 10. Germline V gene lookup returns CDR1 MNHNY and CDR2 SVGAGI (reference sequence).

This clone was counted only a few times. V is TRBV19 and J is TRBJ2-1, with TRBD1 matching 8 bases. V lost 4 bases, J lost 8 bases, and 4 bases stayed unmatched. The CDR3 runs 13 residues. Germline CDR1 LNHDA, CDR2 SQIVND (reference sequence). For the CDR3, the DNA is TGTGCCAGTAGTACAGACAGGGGCCATGAGCAGTTCTTC. Its protein product is CASSTDRGHEQFF.

This clone was detected once. The genes are TRBV10-2 and TRBJ1-6, with 8 positions matching TRBD1. The V and J ends lost 5 bases and 7 bases, in that order; junction bases with no gene match: 4. Per the germline V gene, CDR1 is WSHSY and CDR2 is SAAADI. This CDR3 has 14 residues. The CDR3 nucleotides read TGCGCCAGCAGTTTCGGGACAGGAAATTCACCCCTCCACTTT. Protein product: CASSFGTGNSPLHF.

The V call is TRBV19, the J call TRBJ2-4; D remains unclear. This CDR3 has 15 amino acids. The V gene's germline CDR1 is LNHDA and CDR2 SQIVND (reference sequence). V was shortened by 5 bases and J by 0 bases, with 11 bases between the two germline ends. CDR3 nucleotide sequence: TGTGCCAGTAGTGAGGTGTTACTAGCCAAAAACATTCAGTACTTC. It codes for CASSEVLLAKNIQYF.

The gene calls are TRBV6-1 and TRBJ2-5, with 8 nucleotides matching TRBD2. This CDR3 has 13 residues. Unmatched junction bases numbered 3, after V lost 6 bases and J lost 3 bases. Germline values: CDR1 MNHNS, CDR2 SASEGT. CDR3 residues: CASSSSGKETQYF. The CDR3 coding sequence is TGTGCCAGCAGCAGTAGCGGGAAAGAGACCCAGTACTTC.

The rearrangement links TRBV28 to TRBJ1-2; unclear D gene. V was shortened by 4 bases and J by 8 bases, with 11 bases between the two germline ends. From germline, CDR1 is MDHEN and CDR2 SYDVKM. The CDR3 has 12 amino acids. The CDR3 DNA reads TGTGCCAGCAGTTCCAACCGGGGAGGCTACACCTTC. It yields the protein CASSSNRGGYTF.

The chain recombines TRBV2 with TRBJ1-1; D is undetermined. V was pared by 1 base and J by 6 bases, with 9 bases between. Germline CDR1 SNHLY, CDR2 FYNNEI. This CDR3 is built from 13 residues. The CDR3 DNA is TGTGCCAGCAGTGAAGAGTCGGAGGCTGAAGCTTTCTTT. This gives the protein CASSEESEAEAFF.